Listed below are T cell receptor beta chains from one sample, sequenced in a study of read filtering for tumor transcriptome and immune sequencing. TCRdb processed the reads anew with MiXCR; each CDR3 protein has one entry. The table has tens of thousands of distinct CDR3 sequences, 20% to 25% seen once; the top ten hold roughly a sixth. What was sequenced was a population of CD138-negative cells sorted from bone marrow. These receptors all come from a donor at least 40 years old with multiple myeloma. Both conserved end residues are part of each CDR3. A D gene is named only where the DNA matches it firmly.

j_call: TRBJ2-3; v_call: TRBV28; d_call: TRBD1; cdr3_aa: CASSFEGGPGTDTQYF
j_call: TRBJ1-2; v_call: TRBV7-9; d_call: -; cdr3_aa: CASSLGDDSFYGYTF
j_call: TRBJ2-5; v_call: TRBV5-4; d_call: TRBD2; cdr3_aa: CASSLVGSGRSGETQYF
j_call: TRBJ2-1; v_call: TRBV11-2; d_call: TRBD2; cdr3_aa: CASSSGTSGINEQFF
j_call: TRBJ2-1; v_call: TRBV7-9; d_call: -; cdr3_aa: CASSPRISARTKQLF
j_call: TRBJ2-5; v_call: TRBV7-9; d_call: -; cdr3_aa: CASSDGGGRDQETQYF
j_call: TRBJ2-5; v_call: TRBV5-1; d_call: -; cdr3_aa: CASSYGIRETQYF
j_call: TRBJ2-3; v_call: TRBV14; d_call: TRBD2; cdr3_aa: CASSQVGGGSDTQYF
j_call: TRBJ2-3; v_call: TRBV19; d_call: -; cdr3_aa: CASSIQSTDTQYF
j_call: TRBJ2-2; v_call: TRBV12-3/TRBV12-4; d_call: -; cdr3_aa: CASRLTIGDTGELFF
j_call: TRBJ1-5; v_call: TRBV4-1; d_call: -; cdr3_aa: CASSQVSIVTQPQHF
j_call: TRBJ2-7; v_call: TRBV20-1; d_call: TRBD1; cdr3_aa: CSARYRDRRYEQYF
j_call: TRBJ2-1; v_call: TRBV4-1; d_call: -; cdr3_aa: CASSQEVKKYNEQFF
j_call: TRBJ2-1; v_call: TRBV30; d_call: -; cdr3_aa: CAWSVAEAYSSYNEQFF
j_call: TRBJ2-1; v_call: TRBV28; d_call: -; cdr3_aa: CASSPDSSSYNEQFF
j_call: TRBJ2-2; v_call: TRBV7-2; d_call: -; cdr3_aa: CASSSRDGNPGELFF
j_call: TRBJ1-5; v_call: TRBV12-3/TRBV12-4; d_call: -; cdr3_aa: CASSFEGRLNQPQHF
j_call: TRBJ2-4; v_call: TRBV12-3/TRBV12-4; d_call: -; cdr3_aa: CASSPSGRLNIQYF
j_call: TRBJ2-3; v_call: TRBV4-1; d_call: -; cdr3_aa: CASSQVPRSTDTQYF
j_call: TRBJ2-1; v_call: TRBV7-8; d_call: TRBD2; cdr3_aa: CASSPSGLAGSYEQFF
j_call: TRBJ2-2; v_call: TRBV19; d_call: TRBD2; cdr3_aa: CASSGRIGGRRNTGELFF
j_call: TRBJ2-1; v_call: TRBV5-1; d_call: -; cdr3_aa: CASSLGPNRGFGNNEQFF
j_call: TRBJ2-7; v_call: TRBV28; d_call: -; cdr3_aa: CASSLWSAASYEQYF
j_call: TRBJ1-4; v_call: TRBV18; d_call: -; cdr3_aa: CASSPDAANEKLFF
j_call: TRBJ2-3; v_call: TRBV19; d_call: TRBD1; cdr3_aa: CASSAGPGQGAVDTQYF
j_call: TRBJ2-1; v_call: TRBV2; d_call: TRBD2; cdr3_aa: CASSTGSGDEQFF
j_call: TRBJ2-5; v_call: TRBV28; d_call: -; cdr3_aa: CASSIAETQYF
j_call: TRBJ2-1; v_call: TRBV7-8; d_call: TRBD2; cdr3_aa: CASSPGLAGGSATNDQFF
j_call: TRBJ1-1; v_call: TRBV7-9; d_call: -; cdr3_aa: CASSGDFNTEAFF
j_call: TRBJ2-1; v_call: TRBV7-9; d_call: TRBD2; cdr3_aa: CASSSSGRVYNEQFF
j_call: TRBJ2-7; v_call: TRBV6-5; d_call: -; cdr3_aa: CASSYPPGGDQEQYF
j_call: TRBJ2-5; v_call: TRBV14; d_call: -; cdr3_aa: CASSQEGRGARRETQYF
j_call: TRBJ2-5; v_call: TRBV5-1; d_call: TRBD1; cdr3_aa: CASSSRTGETQYF
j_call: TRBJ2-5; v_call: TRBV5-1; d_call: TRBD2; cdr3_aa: CASRRTSGIPETQYF
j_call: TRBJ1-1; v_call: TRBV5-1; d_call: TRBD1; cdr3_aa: CASSTGQEGRAFF
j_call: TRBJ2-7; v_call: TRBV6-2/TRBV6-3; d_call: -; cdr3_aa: CASSYRGFYEQYF
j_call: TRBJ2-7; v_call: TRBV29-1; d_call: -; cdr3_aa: CSGAGTPNSYEQYF
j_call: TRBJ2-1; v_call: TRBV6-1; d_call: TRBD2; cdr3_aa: CASSRTSGHSNELFF
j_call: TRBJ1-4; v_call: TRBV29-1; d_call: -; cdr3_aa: CSAAPSGGEKLFF
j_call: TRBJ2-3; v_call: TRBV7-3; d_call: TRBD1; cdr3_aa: CASSQTGGTDTQYF
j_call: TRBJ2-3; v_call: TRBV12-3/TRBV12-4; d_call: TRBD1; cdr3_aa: CASSRTGSTSTDTQYF
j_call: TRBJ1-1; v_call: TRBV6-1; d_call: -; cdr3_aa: CASSELQPAHAFF
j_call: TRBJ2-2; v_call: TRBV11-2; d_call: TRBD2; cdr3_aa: CASSSSGTNTGELFF
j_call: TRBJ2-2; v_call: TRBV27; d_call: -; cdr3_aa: CASGRLRTGELFF
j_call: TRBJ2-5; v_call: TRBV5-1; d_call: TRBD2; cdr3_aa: CASSWGGSVQETQYF
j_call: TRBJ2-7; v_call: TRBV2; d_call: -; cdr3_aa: CASTRDRSYEQYF
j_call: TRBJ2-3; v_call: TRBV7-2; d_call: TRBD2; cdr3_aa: CASSLVLAAQGTQYF
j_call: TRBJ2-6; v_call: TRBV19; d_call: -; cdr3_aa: CATTGGAGANVLTF
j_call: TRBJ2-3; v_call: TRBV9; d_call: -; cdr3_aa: CASSVDGTFTDTQYF
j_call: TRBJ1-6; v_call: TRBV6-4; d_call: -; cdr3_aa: CASSEQAENSPLHF
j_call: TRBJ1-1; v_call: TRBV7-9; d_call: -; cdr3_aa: CANSLWRTEALF
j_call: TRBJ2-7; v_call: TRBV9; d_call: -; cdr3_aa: CASSVSSDTYEQYF
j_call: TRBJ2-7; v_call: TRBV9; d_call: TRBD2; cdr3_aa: CASSYSPRTRGPYEQYF
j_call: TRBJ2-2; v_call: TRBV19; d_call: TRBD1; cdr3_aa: CASSSRTGGHGELFF
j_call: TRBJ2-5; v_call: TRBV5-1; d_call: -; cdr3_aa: CASSPYGPTEETQYF
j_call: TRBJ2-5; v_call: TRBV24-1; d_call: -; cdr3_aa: CATNQAYQETQYF
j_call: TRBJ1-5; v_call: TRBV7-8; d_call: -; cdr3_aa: CASSLSRVLSDQPQHF
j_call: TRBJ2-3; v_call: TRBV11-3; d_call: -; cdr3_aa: CASSPLGVDTQYF